The subject of this entry is one T cell receptor (beta chain). Its antigen remains unknown. Participants had chemo-refractory metastatic non-small-cell lung cancer and were treated with focal radiation plus ipilimumab CTLA-4 blockade. The method was immunoSEQ multiplex PCR; TCRdb's version includes in-frame clones alone and lacks a portion of them. The sample shows tens of thousands of clones, about 77% of them seen only once. This record comes from a study of radiotherapy plus CTLA-4 blockade in lung cancer. Study-level information: Objective responses were seen in around 18% of patients, disease control in approximately 29%. Overall study findings and caveats: Reports identified early blood T cell clone dynamics, with interferon-beta, as the best response predictor. Blood-borne expansion of tumor-derived TCR clones followed radiotherapy plus ipilimumab.

Sequenced here: peripheral blood, sampled from a patient treated with radiotherapy plus ipilimumab. The clonotype comes from a human donor with non-small cell lung cancer whose response to radiotherapy plus ipilimumab could not be evaluated.

The CDR3 here is CASSRRLADNEQFF. CDR3 nucleotides: TGTGCCAGCAGCCGCAGACTAGCGGACAATGAGCAGTTCTTC. The chain uses TRBV16 and TRBJ2-1; 9 nucleotides match TRBD2. CDR1 and CDR2 from the germline V gene are KGHSY and FQNENV. The CDR3 runs 14 residues. The J segment lost 5 bases and the V segment lost 4 bases, leaving 3 bases of the junction unmatched.